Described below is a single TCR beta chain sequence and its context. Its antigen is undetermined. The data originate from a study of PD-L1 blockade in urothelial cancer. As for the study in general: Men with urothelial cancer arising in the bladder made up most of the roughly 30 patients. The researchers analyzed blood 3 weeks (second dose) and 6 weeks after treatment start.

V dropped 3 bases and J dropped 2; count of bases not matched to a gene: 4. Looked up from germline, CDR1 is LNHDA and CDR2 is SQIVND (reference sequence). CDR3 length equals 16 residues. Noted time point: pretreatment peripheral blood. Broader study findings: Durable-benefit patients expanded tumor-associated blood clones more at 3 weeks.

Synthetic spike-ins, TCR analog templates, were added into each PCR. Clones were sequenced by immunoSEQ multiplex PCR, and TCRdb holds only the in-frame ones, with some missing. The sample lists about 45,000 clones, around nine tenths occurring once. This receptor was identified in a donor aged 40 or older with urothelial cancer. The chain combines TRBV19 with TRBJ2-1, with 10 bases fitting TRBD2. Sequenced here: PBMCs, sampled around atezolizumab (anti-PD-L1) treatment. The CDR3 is CASSIILAGTYNEQFF. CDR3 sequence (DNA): TGTGCCAGTAGTATCATACTAGCGGGGACCTACAATGAGCAGTTCTTC.